The subject of this entry is one T cell receptor beta chain. Its specific antigen is unknown. Base-call qualities are not available, and no considerably larger clone is one nucleotide away. What the time point label conveys for this sample: after dendritic cell vaccination, including at tumor progression/relapse. Patients were selected for having adequate residual fresh-frozen tumor tissue and more than two years of available survival data. None of the glioblastoma patients carried an isocitrate dehydrogenase mutation, although molecular status otherwise varied. PBMC were collected before vaccination, two weeks after the third vaccination, and at tumor progression when it occurred. The Qiagen DNeasy Blood extraction Kit was used for extraction of genomic DNA. CDR1 is given as SGHNT and CDR2 as YYREEE, both from the germline V gene (reference sequence). V is reduced by 2 bases and J by 4 bases, leaving a spacing of 13 bases between them. The CDR3 runs 15 residues from the cysteine to the phenylalanine. Only the CDR3 DNA stays, 45 bases, in frame from base 1.

Using the immunoSEQ assay, TCRB CDR3 regions were amplified from roughly 2.2 micrograms of genomic DNA, or from all available DNA when less than that was on hand. Multiplex PCR used 60 forward primers for TCR V beta segments and 13 reverse primers for J beta segments. To estimate the number of reads per starting template, synthetic control templates were added to each sample at limiting dilution. The Illumina HiSeq System generated 87 bp sequencing reads. The authors' analysis ran thus. PCR and sequencing errors were removed by a nearest neighbor algorithm that merged closely related sequences. TCR overlap was measured as the percentage of unique tumor TCR beta sequences that were also present in the peripheral blood of the same patient. TCRdb re-hosts the immuneACCESS table, in-frame sequences only. Its copies lack some clones; in the studies checked, an unresolved V gene accounts for under half of them, and the cause for the rest is not known. V, J and clone size reflect that table, while D and trimming were determined from the DNA. This sample comprises some 46,000 clones, approximately 91% of them detected only once. The ten largest clonotypes hold roughly 5.3% of the sample.

These data are taken from a study of glioma-infiltrating T cells after dendritic cell vaccination (dated by TCRdb to 2016 to 2017). Looking at the study overall: The cohort comprised around 15 glioblastoma patients from Phase I and II dendritic cell vaccination trials, 9 newly diagnosed and 6 with recurrent disease. Deep sequencing of TCR beta CDR3 regions was used to quantify tumor-infiltrating lymphocyte content and compare tumor and blood repertoires in dendritic cell-vaccinated glioblastoma patients. Survival after dendritic cell vaccination was correlated with TCR sequencing metrics such as TIL content and the overlap between tumor and blood repertoires. The vaccine was prepared from monocyte-derived dendritic cells that were cultured for more than six days with IL-4 and GM-CSF and then pulsed overnight with autologous tumor lysate. Between about 2002 and 2012, patients were given autologous tumor lysate-pulsed dendritic cell vaccination. Patients received three intradermal dendritic cell vaccine injections at biweekly intervals in the arm below the axilla. What the research found in general, with its limitations: After dendritic cell vaccination, a higher estimated pretreatment TIL content predicted longer time to progression and overall survival. The cohort was small and heterogeneous, only a few patients had full blood and tumor sets, and even fewer had initial-recurrent tumor pairs. The TCR overlap response model with three groups was called speculative and said to need prospective validation. TCR clonality showed no direct relationship with survival, which suggests that a diverse polyclonal response may be important.

This receptor was taken from a human donor with glioblastoma. Sample: blood, taken after dendritic cell vaccination. In this chain, TRBV5-4 is recombined with TRBJ2-1; TRBD2 could be the D gene, as 5 bases match. The DNA is as follows: TGTGCCAGCAGCTTAGATCTCGGGGAATACAATGAGCAGTTCTTC. Its protein reads: CASSLDLGEYNEQFF.